These 24 T cell receptor beta chains came from one sample sequenced in a study of cytomegalovirus exposure and HLA in healthy donors. This PCR relied on a set of 60 Vbeta primers and 13 Jbeta primers. Profiled with immunoSEQ multiplex PCR; TCRdb holds only in-frame clones, not every one. Of approximately 74,000 clones in the sample, approximately 78% were seen once. The sample taken for sequencing was PBMCs. These receptors were obtained from a woman aged 25-40 years in good health and CMV-seronegative.

This chain joins TRBV7-2 and TRBJ2-2; a weak D match, TRBD2 (5 bases). V was cut by 7 bases and J by 3 bases, with 15 bases left in between. CDR1 is SGHTA and CDR2 is FQGNSA in the germline V gene. There are 15 residues in the CDR3. In DNA form, the CDR3 reads TGTGCCAGCAATATGCGGAGGTCGGACACCGGGGAGCTGTTTTTT. Protein: CASNMRRSDTGELFF.

The chain recombines TRBV11-3 with TRBJ1-1; D uncertain. Trimming cost V 5 bases and J 6 bases, with 19 bases left between them. CDR1 and CDR2 (germline): SGHNT, YENEEA. This CDR3 region has 15 residues. The CDR3 loop is CASSPDPGYGAEAFF. CDR3 nucleotide sequence: TGTGCCAGCAGCCCCGACCCCGGGTACGGGGCTGAAGCTTTCTTT.

This clone came up a few times. This chain links TRBV11-3 with TRBJ2-1; 7 bases line up with TRBD2. V lost 2 bases and J lost 6; bases outside the gene matches: 4. The CDR3 loop spans 14 amino acids. The germline gives CDR1 SGHNT, CDR2 YENEEA. This CDR3 is CASSLSGGSNEQFF. DNA for the CDR3: TGTGCCAGCAGCTTATCCGGGGGGAGCAATGAGCAGTTCTTC.

The rearrangement links TRBV2 to TRBJ2-4; no clear D. This CDR3 has 15 amino acids. CDR1 SNHLY and CDR2 FYNNEI come from the germline V gene. Deletions cut 4 bases from V and 0 bases from J, with 10 bases between. CDR3 bases: TGTGCCAGCAGTGGAGAGATCCTAGCCAAAAACATTCAGTACTTC. This encodes CASSGEILAKNIQYF.

The V call is TRBV4-2, the J call TRBJ2-2; 12 nucleotides align to TRBD1. Germline V lookup: CDR1 LGHNA, CDR2 YNFKEQ. J was trimmed by 6 bases and V by 0 bases; bases with no gene match: 5. The CDR3 runs 17 residues. CDR3 nucleotide sequence: TGTGCCAGCAGCCAAGACCCGGGACAGGGGGCGCCCGGGGAGCTGTTTTTT. It is translated as CASSQDPGQGAPGELFF.

This chain joins TRBV11-3 and TRBJ1-4; D not certain. The CDR3 length is 16 residues. Trimming took off 1 base at V and 4 bases at J, with 13 bases between the two ends. Germline lookup yields CDR1 SGHNT and CDR2 YENEEA. The CDR3: CASSLGQVGGNEKLFF. The DNA of the CDR3 is TGTGCCAGCAGCTTAGGGCAGGTTGGTGGTAATGAAAAACTGTTTTTT.

The chain recombines TRBV2 with TRBJ2-2; 14 nucleotides align to TRBD2. Trimming took 5 bases from V and 4 from J; bases not matched to a gene: 3. The CDR3 extends over 16 amino acids. Germline CDR1 reads SNHLY; CDR2 reads FYNNEI. CDR3 bases: TGTGCCAGCAGTTGGACTAGCGGGGGGAGCACCGGGGAGCTGTTTTTT. Protein sequence: CASSWTSGGSTGELFF.

The sample holds a few counts of this clone. The DNA of the CDR3 is TGTGCCAGCAGTGAGGACAGCTTAGCCCGCAATCAGCCCCAGCATTTT. It encodes CASSEDSLARNQPQHF. This chain uses TRBV6-1 with TRBJ1-5, with D perhaps TRBD1 (6 bases). Looked up from germline, CDR1 is MNHNS and CDR2 is SASEGT. This CDR3 spans 16 amino acids. V was trimmed by 3 bases and J by 2 bases, leaving 14 bases between them.

This clone was counted only a few times. The genes are TRBV2 and TRBJ2-7; the D is unclear. V lost 8 bases and J 2 bases, leaving 7 bases between the germline ends. This CDR3 comprises 11 residues. Germline V gives CDR1 SNHLY, CDR2 FYNNEI. The CDR3 spells CASGPAYEQYF. The CDR3 coding sequence is TGTGCCAGCGGGCCCGCCTACGAGCAGTACTTC.

The chain recombines TRBV5-1 with TRBJ2-2; possibly TRBD2 for D (6 bases). This CDR3 comprises 17 residues. Trimming shortened V by 1 base and J by 2 bases, and 15 bases separated the two germline ends. Germline loops: CDR1 SGHRS, CDR2 YFSETQ. The DNA of the CDR3 is TGCGCCAGCAGCTTGTACGTCCAGGGACTTAACACCGGGGAGCTGTTTTTT. Translating gives CASSLYVQGLNTGELFF. The complete variable domain, with remaining parts taken from reference TRBV5-1 and TRBJ2-2, reads KAGVTQTPRYLIKTRGQQVTLSCSPISGHRSVSWYQQTPGQGLQFLFEYFSETQRNKGNFPGRFSGRQFSNSRSEMNVSTLELGDSALYLCASSLYVQGLNTGELFFGEGSRLTVL.

The chain combines TRBV7-9 with TRBJ1-3; possibly TRBD1 for D (5 bases). Germline values: CDR1 SEHNR, CDR2 FQNEAQ (reference sequence). This CDR3 has 13 residues. The V gene lost 5 bases and the J gene lost 5 bases, with 10 bases spanning the gap. DNA for the CDR3: TGTGCCAGCAGCGACCGACAGAGAAACACCATATATTTT. Translation: CASSDRQRNTIYF.

This chain connects TRBV2 to TRBJ1-1; weak D call: TRBD1 (5 bases). The V end was cut by 9 bases, the J end by 0 bases, with 11 bases between. Germline V lookup: CDR1 SNHLY, CDR2 FYNNEI. CDR3 size: 13 residues. As DNA, the CDR3 is TGTGCCAGGACACAGGATTTGAACACTGAAGCTTTCTTT. Protein sequence: CARTQDLNTEAFF.

J is TRBJ2-6 and V is TRBV7-2; 9 nucleotides agree with TRBD1. The CDR3 spans 16 residues. The V gene end was trimmed by 6 bases and the J gene end by 3 bases; junction bases not matched to a gene: 6. CDR1 is SGHTA and CDR2 is FQGNSA in the germline V gene. CDR3 nucleotide sequence: TGTGCCAGCAGGCGGGACAGGGTCGGTGGGGCCAACGTCCTGACTTTC. It encodes CASRRDRVGGANVLTF.

The count of this clone is one. This sequence joins TRBV20-1 and TRBJ2-5; D gene unclear. CDR3 size: 10 residues. Germline V gene sequence: CDR1 DFQATT, CDR2 SNEGSKA (reference sequence). V gave up 6 bases and J gave up 4 bases, with 6 bases separating them. The CDR3 sequence: CSALIETQYF. For the CDR3, the DNA is TGCAGTGCACTAATAGAGACCCAGTACTTC.

The rearrangement links TRBV6-6 to TRBJ1-1, with D maybe TRBD1 (5 bases). The CDR3 has 15 residues. Trimming took off 0 bases at V and 6 bases at J, with 14 bases between the two ends. Per germline, CDR1 MNHNY and CDR2 SVGAGI (reference sequence). CDR3 amino acids: CASSYSGGVGPEAFF. CDR3 sequence (DNA): TGTGCCAGCAGTTACTCGGGAGGGGTGGGTCCTGAAGCTTTCTTT.

The V gene is TRBV6-4, the J gene TRBJ2-7, with a weak D call TRBD2 (6 bases). CDR1 and CDR2 from the germline V gene are MRHNA and SNTAGT. V was clipped by 5 bases and J by 8 bases, with 16 bases between them. This CDR3 contains 13 residues. As DNA, the CDR3 is TGTGCCAGCAGTCCTGTTAGCGGCCTTCAGCAGTACTTC. Amino acids: CASSPVSGLQQYF.

The chain is built from TRBV5-1 and TRBJ2-3; D perhaps matches TRBD2 (5 bases). The CDR3 is 14 amino acids. CDR1 is SGHRS and CDR2 is YFSETQ in the germline V gene. V was cut by 5 bases and J by 6 bases, with 16 bases left in between. The CDR3 sequence: CASRVAGLRDTQYF. CDR3 DNA sequence: TGCGCCAGCAGAGTGGCGGGTTTAAGGGATACGCAGTATTTT. The variable domain in full, completed from reference TRBV5-1 and TRBJ2-3, reads KAGVTQTPRYLIKTRGQQVTLSCSPISGHRSVSWYQQTPGQGLQFLFEYFSETQRNKGNFPGRFSGRQFSNSRSEMNVSTLELGDSALYLCASRVAGLRDTQYFGPGTRLTVL.

The J gene is TRBJ1-6, the V gene TRBV5-1, with no clear D. Germline-derived CDR1 and CDR2 are SGHRS and YFSETQ. Trimming left V 4 bases short and J 10 bases short, with 24 bases between. This CDR3 spans 17 amino acids. Here the CDR3 reads CASSRAGVGQVLSPLHF. In nucleotides, the CDR3 is TGCGCCAGCAGCCGGGCCGGGGTGGGCCAGGTACTCTCACCCCTCCACTTT.

The rearrangement joins TRBV6-1 to TRBJ1-6; weak D call: TRBD1 (5 bases). Per germline, CDR1 MNHNS and CDR2 SASEGT. The CDR3 is 18 amino acids. The V gene lost 0 bases and the J gene lost 0 bases, with 12 bases spanning the gap. The CDR3 region has the DNA TGTGCCAGCAGTGAAGCGGACGGGGGGAGCTCCTATAATTCACCCCTCCACTTT. Amino acids: CASSEADGGSSYNSPLHF.

This clone was detected only once. The gene calls are TRBV2 and TRBJ1-5; TRBD1 agrees at 9 bases. In germline, CDR1 is SNHLY, CDR2 FYNNEI. This CDR3 contains 14 residues. J gave up 7 bases and V 6 bases, and 7 bases lay outside the gene matches. The CDR3 spells CASSVDRGSQPQHF. The CDR3 nucleotides are TGTGCCAGCAGCGTGGACAGGGGAAGCCAGCCCCAGCATTTT.

Comment on this clone: The junction departs from the called germline gene at one end, perhaps through a read error. This CDR3 reads CASTQGQRNSEAFF. CDR3 nucleotides: TGCGCCAGCACCCAGGGACAACGGAACTCTGAAGCTTTCTTT. This rearrangement joins TRBV5-1 to TRBJ1-1, with D tentatively TRBD1 (6 bases). Germline CDR1 SGHRS, CDR2 YFSETQ. The CDR3 has 14 residues.

The chain is built from TRBV7-8 and TRBJ1-2; 8 positions agree with TRBD1. With V trimmed by 2 bases and J by 4 bases, 6 bases remained unmatched. The CDR3 has 15 amino acids. Germline CDR1 reads SGHVS; CDR2 reads FQNEAQ. CDR3 DNA: TGTGCCAGCAGCTTAAGCAGGGGGCTCGGCTATGGCTACACCTTC. Encoded protein: CASSLSRGLGYGYTF.

This sequence joins TRBV5-6 and TRBJ2-1; a weak D match, TRBD2 (6 bases). Germline CDR1 and CDR2: SGHDT and YYEEEE. The CDR3 is 15 residues long. Trimming left V 4 bases short and J 0 bases short, with 11 bases between. The CDR3 DNA is TGTGCCAGCAGCAGCGGGTTGGTCTCCTACAATGAGCAGTTCTTC. It yields the protein CASSSGLVSYNEQFF.

This clone was detected only a few times. The junction departs from the called germline gene at one end, perhaps through a read error. The sample contains more than one DNA sequence encoding this CDR3. J is TRBJ1-1 and V is TRBV5-8; unclear D gene. Germline CDR1 SGHTS, CDR2 YDEGEE. This CDR3 has 16 residues. The CDR3 DNA follows: TGCGCCAGCAGCCCCGGTATGGACGGGATGAACACTGAAGCTTTCTTT. Translating gives CASSPGMDGMNTEAFF.